The next 2 T cell receptor beta chains were all read from a single sample in a study of T cell responses to AZD1222 COVID-19 vaccine. Data came from immunoSEQ multiplex PCR; TCRdb stores just in-frame clones and leaves some out. The data hold more than 20,000 clones, with roughly 84% observed a single time. The sample consisted of peripheral blood, taken 28 days after the second AZD1222 dose. Every receptor here comes from an adult who received the AZD1222 COVID-19 vaccine.

DNA of the CDR3: TGTGCCTGGACTCTATCACAGAACTATGGCTACACCTTC. It encodes CAWTLSQNYGYTF. The rearrangement joins TRBV30 to TRBJ1-2, with D uncertain. The CDR3 is 13 residues long. Trimming stripped 4 bases from V and 2 bases from J, with 11 bases between. The germline CDR1 and CDR2 sequences are GTSNPN and SVGIG (reference sequence).

The chain recombines TRBV5-4 with TRBJ2-3, with a tentative D call TRBD2 (5 bases). CDR1 is SGHNT, CDR2 YYREEE, per germline (reference sequence). CDR3 length: 15 amino acids. Trimming pared 2 bases from V and 4 bases from J, leaving 14 bases between. The CDR3 DNA sequence: TGTGCCAGCAGCTTTAAGCAACCCGGGGCAGATACGCAGTATTTT. This encodes CASSFKQPGADTQYF. The whole variable domain, remainder taken from reference TRBV5-4 and TRBJ2-3, is ETGVTQSPTHLIKTRGQQVTLRCSSQSGHNTVSWYQQALGQGPQFIFQYYREEENGRGNFPPRFSGLQFPNYSSELNVNALELDDSALYLCASSFKQPGADTQYFGPGTRLTVL.